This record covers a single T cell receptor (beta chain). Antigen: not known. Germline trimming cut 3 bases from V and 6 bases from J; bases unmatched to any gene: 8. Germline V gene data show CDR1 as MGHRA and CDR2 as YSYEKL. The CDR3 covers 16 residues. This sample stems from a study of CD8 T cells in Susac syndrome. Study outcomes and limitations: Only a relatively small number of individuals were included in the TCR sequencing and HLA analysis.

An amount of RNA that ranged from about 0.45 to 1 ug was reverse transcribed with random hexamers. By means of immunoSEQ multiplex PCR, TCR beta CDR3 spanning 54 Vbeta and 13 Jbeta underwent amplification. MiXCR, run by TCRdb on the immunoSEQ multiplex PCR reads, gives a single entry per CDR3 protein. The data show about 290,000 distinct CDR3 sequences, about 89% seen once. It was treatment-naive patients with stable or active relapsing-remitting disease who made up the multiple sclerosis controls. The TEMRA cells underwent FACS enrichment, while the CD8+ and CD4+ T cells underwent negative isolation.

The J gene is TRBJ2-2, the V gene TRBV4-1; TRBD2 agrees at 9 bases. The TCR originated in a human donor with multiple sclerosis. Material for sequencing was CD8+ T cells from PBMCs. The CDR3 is CASSHGGGAVAGELFF. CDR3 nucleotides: TGCGCCAGCAGCCACGGCGGGGGGGCAGTCGCCGGGGAGCTGTTTTTT.